These T cell receptor beta chains were read from a single sample in a study of cytomegalovirus exposure and HLA in healthy donors. Repertoires were generated with immunoSEQ multiplex PCR, while TCRdb's copy carries only in-frame clones and drops some. The sample has 150,000 to 200,000 clones; 75% to 85% are singletons. Sequences were obtained from PBMCs. The receptors shown here come from a man aged 50-60 years in good health and CMV-seropositive. CDR3s include the opening cysteine and the closing phenylalanine or tryptophan. D genes are given only for firm matches. Expanded clones get a size class; other rows say once, few or many, or leave the size out.

cdr3_nt cdr3_aa d_call clone_size j_call v_call
TGTGCCAGCAGCTCTAGCGGGGGGGCCAGGGAGACCCAGTACTTC CASSSSGGARETQYF TRBD2 - TRBJ2-5 TRBV7-3
TGTGCCAGCAGTTTAGGGGGGAAGCAGCCCCAGCATTTT CASSLGGKQPQHF - - TRBJ1-5 TRBV27
TGTGCCAGCAGCTTGAGGGCAGGGTGGCAGCCCCAGCATTTT CASSLRAGWQPQHF - many TRBJ1-5 TRBV5-8
TGTGCCAGCAGCGTCGGACAGGGCTTTGCAACTAATGAAAAACTGTTTTTT CASSVGQGFATNEKLFF TRBD1 few TRBJ1-4 TRBV9
TGCGCCAGCAGCCAAGCCCTAGCGGGAGCATATACGCAGTATTTT CASSQALAGAYTQYF TRBD2 once TRBJ2-3 TRBV4-1
TGTGCCAGCAGTGAAGGTCAGGTTTCGACTGAAGCTTTCTTT CASSEGQVSTEAFF - - TRBJ1-1 TRBV2
TGCGCCAGCAGCCATGGACTAGCGGGATACAATGAGCAGTTCTTC CASSHGLAGYNEQFF TRBD2 - TRBJ2-1 TRBV4-1
TGTGCCTTGCCAGCGGCGCCCGGGGAGCTGTTTTTT CALPAAPGELFF - - TRBJ2-2 TRBV21-1
TGTGCCAGCAGCCCCCGAGACAGCTCCTACAATGAGCAGTTCTTC CASSPRDSSYNEQFF - once TRBJ2-1 TRBV7-9
TGCAGCGTTATGGGACTAGCGGGCGGTGAGCAGTTCTTC CSVMGLAGGEQFF TRBD2 - TRBJ2-1 TRBV29-1
TGCAGCGTTGAATCAGGGACAGATACGCAGTATTTT CSVESGTDTQYF - - TRBJ2-3 TRBV29-1
TGTGCCAGCAGTTCTAGTAGGCGGGTTCACTCCTACAATGAGCAGTTCTTC CASSSSRRVHSYNEQFF - - TRBJ2-1 TRBV27
TGCGCCAGCAGCCAAGATCCAGCGGGGGTATACAATGAGCAGTTCTTC CASSQDPAGVYNEQFF TRBD2 few TRBJ2-1 TRBV4-1
TGTGCCTGGAGTGCTGACAGGCGGAACACTGAAGCTTTCTTT CAWSADRRNTEAFF - - TRBJ1-1 TRBV30
TGTGCCAGCAGCGTAGACGGGGGGGTGGAGACCCAGTACTTC CASSVDGGVETQYF TRBD2 - TRBJ2-5 TRBV9
TGTGCCAGTTACCCGGGACAGGGATTACGTAGCAATCAGCCCCAGCATTTT CASYPGQGLRSNQPQHF TRBD1 - TRBJ1-5 TRBV19
TGTGCCAGCAGTTACGAGGGCTGGACCCAGTACTTC CASSYEGWTQYF - - TRBJ2-5 TRBV6-5
TGTGCCAGCAGCTCCCTGAGAGGAGGTACTGGAAACACCATATATTTT CASSSLRGGTGNTIYF - few TRBJ1-3 TRBV4-2
TGTGCGTCCTGGCGGACTGAAGCTTTCTTT CASWRTEAFF - - TRBJ1-1 TRBV30
TGTGCCAGCTCACCGTCGACAGGGGTGAACACTGAAGCTTTCTTT CASSPSTGVNTEAFF TRBD1 - TRBJ1-1 TRBV18
TGCGCCAGCAAAGGACTAGCGGGAGGTGATGAGCAGTTCTTC CASKGLAGGDEQFF TRBD2 - TRBJ2-1 TRBV10-2
TGTGCCAGCAGTGAACTTGGGACAGGGGAGGGAGGCTACACCTTC CASSELGTGEGGYTF TRBD1 - TRBJ1-2 TRBV25-1
TGCGCCAGCAGCTTGGCCGGGGGGGCAGAAGAGACCCAGTACTTC CASSLAGGAEETQYF TRBD2 - TRBJ2-5 TRBV5-1
TGTGCCAGCAGCTTGGTCATTGCGGGGAGAGCCAAAAACATTCAGTACTTC CASSLVIAGRAKNIQYF - - TRBJ2-4 TRBV11-3
TGTGCCAGCAGCTTAGCCCCTTGGACAGGCAAATCCACTGAAGCTTTCTTT CASSLAPWTGKSTEAFF TRBD1 once TRBJ1-1 TRBV11-2
TGCAGTGGAGTAAGAGAGACCCAGTACTTC CSGVRETQYF - - TRBJ2-5 TRBV20-1
TGTGCCAGTAGTTCGGGACAGGTAAAAGAGACCCAGTACTTC CASSSGQVKETQYF TRBD1 few TRBJ2-5 TRBV19
TGCGCCAGCAGCACCGACAGGGGCCTTAACACCGGGGAGCTGTTTTTT CASSTDRGLNTGELFF TRBD1 few TRBJ2-2 TRBV5-1
TGTGCCAGCAGTGAATTCGCGACAGGGTCCGGGGAGCTGTTTTTT CASSEFATGSGELFF TRBD1 - TRBJ2-2 TRBV25-1
TGTGCCAGCAGTGAAGACAGGGTGACTAATGAAAAACTGTTTTTT CASSEDRVTNEKLFF - - TRBJ1-4 TRBV2
TGCGCCAGCAGCTTGATATCGGGGTTTGTTGAGCAGTTCTTC CASSLISGFVEQFF - - TRBJ2-1 TRBV5-1
TGTGCCAGCGGACTGACTAGCGGCTCCTACAATGAGCAGTTCTTC CASGLTSGSYNEQFF TRBD2 - TRBJ2-1 TRBV13
TGTGCCAGCAGCGCCTCCGGGACTAGGAGCACAGATACGCAGTATTTT CASSASGTRSTDTQYF TRBD2 - TRBJ2-3 TRBV9
TGTGCCAGCAGCTCCGGGACAGGGGAAGGCTACACCTTC CASSSGTGEGYTF TRBD1 - TRBJ1-2 TRBV5-4
TGTGCCAGCAGGTTGACAGGGCCCACTGAAGCTTTCTTT CASRLTGPTEAFF TRBD1 - TRBJ1-1 TRBV7-9
TGTGCCAGCAACCCGGGAACCTCTGGAAACACCATATATTTT CASNPGTSGNTIYF - - TRBJ1-3 TRBV6-1
TGTGCCAGTAGTATTAGAGGTGAGGGACAGGCCCCAGGGCCCCAGCATTTT CASSIRGEGQAPGPQHF TRBD1 - TRBJ1-5 TRBV19
TGCAGCGTTGAAGAAGGGACTAGCGGGAGTTGGAATGAGCAGTTCTTC CSVEEGTSGSWNEQFF TRBD2 - TRBJ2-1 TRBV29-1
TGCAGCGTTCAGAAGGAGGACAATGAGCAGTTCTTC CSVQKEDNEQFF - - TRBJ2-1 TRBV29-1
TGTGCCAGCAGTGAGGAGATAGCGGGGGGGCTGACAGATACGCAGTATTTT CASSEEIAGGLTDTQYF TRBD2 - TRBJ2-3 TRBV6-1
TGTGCCAGCAGTCCCATAGCGGGAGTACAAGATACGCAGTATTTT CASSPIAGVQDTQYF TRBD2 - TRBJ2-3 TRBV28